The following is a T cell receptor beta chain sequence with its context. The data were taken from a study of blood T cell repertoires in COVID-19. Some clones are missing from TCRdb's copy, which holds only in-frame ones; the method was immunoSEQ multiplex PCR. Altogether hundreds of thousands of clones are present, 88% being singletons, with the ten largest covering over 2%. Trimming shortened V by 4 bases and J by 1 base, and 8 bases separated the two germline ends. This CDR3 is 13 amino acids long. Germline V gene data show CDR1 as SGHRS and CDR2 as YFSETQ. Residents of about 25 US areas, aged about 18 to 100 years, made up the participants.

This receptor was obtained from a woman aged 40 to 50 with acute COVID-19. The sequenced sample was PBMCs or T cells enriched from blood (not recorded which). The rearrangement uses TRBV5-1 and TRBJ1-2; the D gene is possibly TRBD1 (5 bases). In DNA form, the CDR3 reads TGCGCCAGCAGCCAGGACATTAACTATGGCTACACCTTC. Protein: CASSQDINYGYTF.